Presented here are 11 T cell receptor beta chains from one specimen sequenced in a study of T cell repertoires in cytomegalovirus infection. TCRdb independently ran MiXCR on the reads; one entry per CDR3 protein. The sample lists hundreds of thousands of distinct CDR3 sequences, 8% to 10% seen once, with more than 2.5% in the top ten. Sequencing was done on a sample of PBMCs. The receptors originated from a human donor in good health (CMV status not recorded). Some clones in this sample may be carry-over from other donors' samples.

Only a few counts were recorded for this clonotype. The V and J genes are TRBV20-1 and TRBJ2-7, with no clear D. V dropped 3 bases and J dropped 0 bases, with 9 bases sitting between them. CDR3 size: 13 residues. CDR1 and CDR2 (germline): DFQATT, SNEGSKA (reference sequence). CDR3 in amino acids: CSARGADSYEQYV. The CDR3 nucleotides are TGCAGTGCTAGGGGTGCTGACTCCTACGAGCAGTACGTC.

This clonotype was recorded many times. The chain's CDR3 is CASSFGQGSSPLHF. The CDR3 nucleotides are TGTGCCAGCAGTTTCGGGCAGGGGAGTTCACCCCTCCACTTT. The gene calls are TRBV7-2 and TRBJ1-6; tentative D call: TRBD1 (6 bases). CDR1 and CDR2 from the germline V gene are SGHTA and FQGNSA. V shed 6 bases and J shed 9 bases, with 15 bases lying between them. The CDR3 sequence is 14 residues long.

This clonotype was counted between two and nine times. The chain couples TRBV14 to TRBJ2-1, with 8 positions matching TRBD2. CDR3 size: 11 residues. The germline V gene encodes CDR1 SGHDN and CDR2 FVKESK. V lost 5 bases and J lost 15; bases outside the gene matches: 6. The CDR3 sequence is CASSSGTRLFF. The CDR3, as DNA: TGTGCCAGCAGCTCCGGGACTAGACTGTTCTTC.

V is TRBV5-1 and J is TRBJ2-7, with D tentatively TRBD2 (5 bases). V shed 0 bases and J shed 5 bases, with 15 bases lying between them. This CDR3 spans 15 amino acids. In germline, CDR1 is SGHRS, CDR2 YFSETQ. Here the CDR3 reads CASSLEGGLPNEQYF. As DNA, the CDR3 is TGCGCCAGCAGCTTGGAGGGCGGGCTCCCTAACGAGCAGTACTTC. Full variable domain (remainder filled in from reference TRBV5-1 and TRBJ2-7): KAGVTQTPRYLIKTRGQQVTLSCSPISGHRSVSWYQQTPGQGLQFLFEYFSETQRNKGNFPGRFSGRQFSNSRSEMNVSTLELGDSALYLCASSLEGGLPNEQYFGPGTRLTVT.

This clonotype was seen many times. The chain couples TRBV7-6 to TRBJ2-7; D tentatively fits TRBD1 or TRBD2 (5 bases each). The CDR3 is 13 residues long. The germline V gene encodes CDR1 SGHVS and CDR2 FNYEAQ. Trimming removed 8 bases at V and 6 bases at J, with 17 bases between. In DNA form, the CDR3 reads TGTGCCAGCGGATTGAGGGACCCTCCCGAGCAGTACGTC. Translating it yields CASGLRDPPEQYV.

To note about this clonotype: This may be a read error, as it is one base from a much larger clone. J is TRBJ1-5 and V is TRBV7-2, with TRBD1 as a possible D gene (5 bases). The J call may be wrong; the DNA end is better matched by TRBJ2-3. From germline, CDR1 is SGHTA and CDR2 FQGNSA. The CDR3 is 14 residues long. CDR3 loop: CASSLGHLNQPQYF. CDR3 in DNA: TGTGCCAGCAGCCTAGGACACCTCAATCAGCCCCAGTATTTT.

This clonotype was seen repeatedly, ten times or more. The chain is built from TRBV20-1 and TRBJ2-1, with D perhaps matching TRBD1 or TRBD2 (5 bases each). Trimming took 0 bases from V and 3 from J, leaving 12 bases between them. CDR1 and CDR2 from the germline V gene are DFQATT and SNEGSKA (reference sequence). The CDR3 is made up of 15 amino acids. CDR3: CSARDPGAYYNEQFF. The CDR3 region has the DNA TGCAGTGCTAGAGATCCCGGGGCCTACTACAATGAGCAGTTCTTC.

This clonotype was seen at least ten times. This CDR3 reads CASSTNRGVYEQYV. In DNA form, the CDR3 reads TGTGCCAGCAGCACAAACCGGGGGGTCTACGAGCAGTACGTC. This chain links TRBV7-8 with TRBJ2-7, with 7 bases lining up with TRBD2. The CDR3 totals 14 residues. Germline CDR1 reads SGHVS; CDR2 reads FQNEAQ. The junction had 7 bases not matched to a gene; V was cut back by 5 bases and J by 3 bases.

This clonotype was seen many times. The CDR3 DNA reads as TGTGCCAGCAGTAGGGGACAAAACTACGAGCAGTACGTC. Residues: CASSRGQNYEQYV. V is TRBV6-5 and J is TRBJ2-7, with a weak D call TRBD1 (6 bases). Per germline, CDR1 MNHEY and CDR2 SVGAGI. The CDR3 consists of 13 residues. V dropped 5 bases and J dropped 3 bases, with 11 bases sitting between them.

This clonotype was found many times. The J gene is TRBJ2-7, the V gene TRBV6-5; 9 bases are shared with TRBD1. Germline CDR1 is MNHEY and CDR2 is SVGAGI. CDR3 length: 15 residues. The V gene end was trimmed by 6 bases and the J gene end by 3 bases; junction bases not matched to a gene: 9. CDR3 sequence (DNA): TGTGCCAGCAGAAGTTCCGGGACAGGGATCTACGAGCAGTACTTC. It yields the protein CASRSSGTGIYEQYF.

V is TRBV10-3 and J is TRBJ2-5; D unresolved. Germline lookup yields CDR1 ENHRY and CDR2 SYGVKD. Trimming removed 3 bases at V and 5 bases at J, with 16 bases between. The CDR3 loop spans 15 amino acids. The CDR3 sequence is CAISDPYPRRETQYF. CDR3 sequence (DNA): TGTGCCATCAGTGACCCCTACCCCCGGCGGGAGACCCAGTACTTC.